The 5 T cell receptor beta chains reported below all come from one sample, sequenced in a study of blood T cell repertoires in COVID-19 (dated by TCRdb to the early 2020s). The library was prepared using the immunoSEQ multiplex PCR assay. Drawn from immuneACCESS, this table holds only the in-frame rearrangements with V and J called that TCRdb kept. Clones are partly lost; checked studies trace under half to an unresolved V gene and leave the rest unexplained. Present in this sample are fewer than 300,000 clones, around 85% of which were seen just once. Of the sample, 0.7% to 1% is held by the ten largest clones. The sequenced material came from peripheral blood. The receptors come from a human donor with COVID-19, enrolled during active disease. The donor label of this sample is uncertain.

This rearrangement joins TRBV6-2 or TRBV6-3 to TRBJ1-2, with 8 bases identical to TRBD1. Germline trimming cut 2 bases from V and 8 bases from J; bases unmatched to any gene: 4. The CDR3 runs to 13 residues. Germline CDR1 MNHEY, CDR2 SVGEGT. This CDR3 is CASSYRTGGGYTF. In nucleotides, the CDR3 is TGTGCCAGCAGTTACCGAACAGGGGGGGGCTACACCTTC.

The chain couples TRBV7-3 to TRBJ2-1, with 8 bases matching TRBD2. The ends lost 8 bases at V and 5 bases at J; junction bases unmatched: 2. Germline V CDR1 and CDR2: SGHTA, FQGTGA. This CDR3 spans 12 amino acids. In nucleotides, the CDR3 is TGTGCCAGCTCGGGGGGGAACAATGAGCAGTTCTTC. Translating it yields CASSGGNNEQFF.

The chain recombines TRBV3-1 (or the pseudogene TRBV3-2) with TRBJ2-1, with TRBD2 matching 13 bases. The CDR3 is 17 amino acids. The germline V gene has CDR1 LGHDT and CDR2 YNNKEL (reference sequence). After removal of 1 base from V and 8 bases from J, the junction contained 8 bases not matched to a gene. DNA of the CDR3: TGTGCCAGCAGCCAAGGGCGGACTAGCGGGAGAGGGGATGAGCAGTTCTTC. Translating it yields CASSQGRTSGRGDEQFF.

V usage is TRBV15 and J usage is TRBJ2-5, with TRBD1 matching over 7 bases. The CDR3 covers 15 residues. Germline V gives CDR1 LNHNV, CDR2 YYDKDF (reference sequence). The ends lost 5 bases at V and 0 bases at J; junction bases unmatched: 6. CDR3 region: CATSYDREYQETQYF. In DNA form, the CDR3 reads TGTGCCACCAGCTATGACAGGGAGTACCAAGAGACCCAGTACTTC.

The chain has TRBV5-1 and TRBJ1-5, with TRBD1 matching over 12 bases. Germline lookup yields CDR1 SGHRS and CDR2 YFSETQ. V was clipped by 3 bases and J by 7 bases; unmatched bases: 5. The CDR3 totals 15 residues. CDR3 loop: CASSSGQGAGQPQHF. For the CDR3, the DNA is TGCGCCAGCAGCTCGGGACAGGGGGCAGGGCAGCCCCAGCATTTT.